This T cell receptor beta chain was sequenced for a study of spatial heterogeneity in lung cancer. Overall study results and limits: Follow-up blood showed ubiquitous expanded tumor TCRs less than blood at resection did.

Time point denoted: sample taken at primary tumor resection. This clonotype was found a few times. Its matching antigen is unknown. Each CDR3 protein is one row after TCRdb ran MiXCR on the 5' RACE reads. The sample lists 39,000 or so distinct CDR3 sequences; 7.5% were seen once. Specimen: PBMCs, collected at surgery. This TCR came from a male donor with early-stage non-small cell lung cancer.

For the CDR3, the DNA is TGTGCCAGCAGCTGGGGCAGCGGGGAGCTGTTTTTT. This sequence encodes CASSWGSGELFF. V usage is TRBV7-9 and J usage is TRBJ2-2; maybe TRBD1 (5 bases). From germline, CDR1 is SEHNR and CDR2 FQNEAQ (reference sequence). V was shortened by 4 bases and J by 7 bases, with 7 bases between the two germline ends. This CDR3 is 12 amino acids long.